Below, 4 T cell receptor beta chains from the same sample are listed, as sequenced in a study of cytomegalovirus exposure and HLA in healthy donors. Both 60 Vbeta primers and 13 Jbeta primers went into the PCR. Only in-frame clones appear in the TCRdb table, and some are missing; sequencing was by immunoSEQ multiplex PCR. The sample has roughly 190,000 clones; about 89% are singletons. Sample: PBMCs. These receptors were collected from a man under 40 in good health and CMV-seronegative.

The chain joins TRBV18 to TRBJ1-1; 7 nucleotides match TRBD1. V shed 4 bases, J shed 0 bases, and the junction held 8 bases outside the gene matches. Germline CDR1 reads KGHSH; CDR2 reads LQKENI. The CDR3 contains 16 residues. Here the CDR3 reads CASSQLQGTMNTEAFF. DNA for the CDR3: TGTGCCAGCTCACAACTACAGGGGACAATGAACACTGAAGCTTTCTTT.

The chain couples TRBV6-5 to TRBJ2-5; 7 nucleotides match TRBD2. Matching the DNA end better, TRBJ2-7 makes the J call doubtful. Germline V CDR1 and CDR2: MNHEY, SVGAGI. This CDR3 is 15 amino acids long. CDR3 protein: CASAYGGDKAYEQYF. The CDR3 DNA reads TGTGCCAGTGCCTATGGGGGGGATAAGGCCTACGAGCAGTACTTC.

Written as DNA, the CDR3 is TGTGCCACCAGCAGAGATAGGGGGGGATTTGAGCAGTACTTC. As protein: CATSRDRGGFEQYF. The V gene is TRBV15, the J gene TRBJ2-7; a possible D gene is TRBD2 (7 bases). Looked up from germline, CDR1 is LNHNV and CDR2 is YYDKDF (reference sequence). V dropped 0 bases and J dropped 7 bases, with 13 bases sitting between them. The CDR3 has 14 residues.

The chain uses TRBV11-3 and TRBJ2-5; 8 bases map to TRBD1. The junction had 4 bases not matched to a gene; V was cut back by 5 bases and J by 5 bases. The length of the CDR3 is 13 residues. Germline-derived CDR1 and CDR2 are SGHNT and YENEEA. The CDR3 loop is CASSPDRGETQYF. The CDR3, as DNA: TGTGCCAGCAGCCCTGACAGGGGTGAGACCCAGTACTTC.